These 2 T cell receptor beta chains originate from one sample sequenced in a study of cytomegalovirus exposure and HLA in healthy donors. TCRdb's copy holds only in-frame clones and misses some; the assay was immunoSEQ multiplex PCR. The table lists 150,000 or so clones, 86% of them singletons. Sequenced material: PBMCs. Every receptor here comes from a man aged 18 to 29 in good health and CMV-seropositive.

This chain joins TRBV19 and TRBJ2-1; 9 bases align to TRBD1. Germline CDR1 is LNHDA and CDR2 is SQIVND (reference sequence). V shed 4 bases, J shed 5 bases, and the junction held 6 bases outside the gene matches. The CDR3 contains 15 residues. Written as DNA, the CDR3 is TGTGCCAGTAGTACTACCGGGACAGGGCACAATGAGCAGTTCTTC. This gives the protein CASSTTGTGHNEQFF.

The V call is TRBV4-1, the J call TRBJ1-3; no definite D call. The CDR3 contains 17 residues. The ends were cut back, 0 bases at V and 1 base at J, with 13 bases in the middle. Per the germline V gene, CDR1 is MGHRA and CDR2 is YSYEKL. The DNA for the CDR3 is TGCGCCAGCAGCCAAGAGCTCGGGGTTATTTCTGGAAACACCATATATTTT. Residues: CASSQELGVISGNTIYF.